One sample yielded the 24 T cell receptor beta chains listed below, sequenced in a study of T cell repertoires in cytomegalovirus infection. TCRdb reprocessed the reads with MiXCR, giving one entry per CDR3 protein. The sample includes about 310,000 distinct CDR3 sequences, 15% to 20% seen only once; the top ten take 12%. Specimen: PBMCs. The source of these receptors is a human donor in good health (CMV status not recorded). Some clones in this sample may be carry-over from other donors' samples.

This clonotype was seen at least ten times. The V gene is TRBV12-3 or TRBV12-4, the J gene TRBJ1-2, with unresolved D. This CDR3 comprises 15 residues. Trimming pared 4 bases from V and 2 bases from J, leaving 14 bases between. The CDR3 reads CASSSAGGLNYGYTF. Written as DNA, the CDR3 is TGTGCCAGCAGTTCGGCCGGTGGATTGAACTATGGCTACACCTTC.

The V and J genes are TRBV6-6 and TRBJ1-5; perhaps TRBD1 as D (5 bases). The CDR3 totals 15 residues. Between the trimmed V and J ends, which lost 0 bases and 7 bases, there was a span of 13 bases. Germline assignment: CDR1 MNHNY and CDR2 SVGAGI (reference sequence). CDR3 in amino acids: CASSYSMGGEQPQHF. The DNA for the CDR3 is TGTGCCAGCAGTTACTCGATGGGAGGGGAACAGCCCCAGCATTTT.

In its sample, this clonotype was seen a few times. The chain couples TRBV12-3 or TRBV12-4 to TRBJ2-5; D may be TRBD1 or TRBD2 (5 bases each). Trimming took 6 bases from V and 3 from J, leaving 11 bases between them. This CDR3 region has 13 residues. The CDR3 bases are TGTGCCAGCAGCCCTCGGGGCAAAGAGACCCAGTACTTC. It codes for CASSPRGKETQYF.

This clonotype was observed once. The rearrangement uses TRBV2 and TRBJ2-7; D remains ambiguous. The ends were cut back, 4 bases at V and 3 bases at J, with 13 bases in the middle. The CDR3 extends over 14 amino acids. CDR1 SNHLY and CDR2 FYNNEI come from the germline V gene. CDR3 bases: TGTGCCAGCAGTGTAGCTCCGTTGAACTACGAGCAGTACTTC. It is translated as CASSVAPLNYEQYF.

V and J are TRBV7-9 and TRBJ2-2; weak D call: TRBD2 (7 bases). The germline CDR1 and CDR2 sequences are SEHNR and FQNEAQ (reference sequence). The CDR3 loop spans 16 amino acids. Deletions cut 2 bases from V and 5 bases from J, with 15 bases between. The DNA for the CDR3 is TGTGCCAGCAGCTTAAGCGGCGGGGGCAGGACCGGGGAGCTGTTTTTT. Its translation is CASSLSGGGRTGELFF.

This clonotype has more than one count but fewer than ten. CDR3 DNA sequence: TGCAGCGTAACGGCCGCGAACACCGGGGAGCTGTTTTTT. This sequence encodes CSVTAANTGELFF. This rearrangement joins TRBV29-1 to TRBJ2-2; D ambiguous. Trimming left V 6 bases short and J 0 bases short, with 8 bases between. This CDR3 spans 13 amino acids. Germline V gene lookup returns CDR1 SQVTM and CDR2 ANQGSEA.

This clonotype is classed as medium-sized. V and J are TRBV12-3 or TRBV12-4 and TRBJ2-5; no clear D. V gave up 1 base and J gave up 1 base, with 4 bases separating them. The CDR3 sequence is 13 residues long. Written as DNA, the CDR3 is TGTGCCAGCAGTTTAGGAGGCCAAGAGACCCAGTACTTC. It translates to CASSLGGQETQYF.

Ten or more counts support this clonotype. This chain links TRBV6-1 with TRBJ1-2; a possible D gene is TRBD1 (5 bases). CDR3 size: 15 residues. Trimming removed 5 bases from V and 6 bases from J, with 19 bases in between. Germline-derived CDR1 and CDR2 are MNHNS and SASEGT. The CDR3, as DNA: TGTGCCAGCAGTTATGAGCCGGCAGGGACCCATGGCTACACCTTC. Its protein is CASSYEPAGTHGYTF.

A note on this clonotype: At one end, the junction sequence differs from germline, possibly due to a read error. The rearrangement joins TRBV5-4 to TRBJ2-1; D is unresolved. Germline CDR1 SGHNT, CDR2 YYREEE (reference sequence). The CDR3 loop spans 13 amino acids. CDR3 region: CASGLDAHNEQFF. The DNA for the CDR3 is TGTGCCAGCGGCTTGGACGCCCACAATGAGCAGTTCTTC.

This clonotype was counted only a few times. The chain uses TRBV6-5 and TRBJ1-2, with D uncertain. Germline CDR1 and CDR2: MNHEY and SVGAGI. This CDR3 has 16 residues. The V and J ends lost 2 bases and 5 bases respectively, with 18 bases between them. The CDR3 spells CASSYRPDYLLYGYTF. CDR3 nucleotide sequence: TGTGCCAGCAGTTACCGTCCGGACTATCTACTATATGGCTACACCTTC.

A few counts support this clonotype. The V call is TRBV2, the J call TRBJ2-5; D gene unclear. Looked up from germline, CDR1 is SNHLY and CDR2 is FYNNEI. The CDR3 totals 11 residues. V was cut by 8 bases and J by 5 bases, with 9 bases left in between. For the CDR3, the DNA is TGTGCCAGCGGGCTAGGGGAGACCCAGTACTTC. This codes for CASGLGETQYF.

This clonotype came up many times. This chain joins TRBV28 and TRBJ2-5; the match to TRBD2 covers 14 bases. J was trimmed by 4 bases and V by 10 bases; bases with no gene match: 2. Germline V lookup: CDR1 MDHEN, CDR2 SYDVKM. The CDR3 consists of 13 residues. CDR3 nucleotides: TGTGCCACTGGACTAGCGGGGGGAGAGACCCAGTACTTC. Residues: CATGLAGGETQYF.

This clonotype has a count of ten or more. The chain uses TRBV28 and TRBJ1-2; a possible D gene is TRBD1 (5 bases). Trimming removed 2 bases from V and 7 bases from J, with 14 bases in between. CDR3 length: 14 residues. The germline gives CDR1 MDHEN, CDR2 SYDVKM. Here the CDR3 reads CASSLRRQGGGYTF. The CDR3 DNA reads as TGTGCCAGCAGTTTAAGGCGTCAGGGCGGTGGCTACACCTTC.

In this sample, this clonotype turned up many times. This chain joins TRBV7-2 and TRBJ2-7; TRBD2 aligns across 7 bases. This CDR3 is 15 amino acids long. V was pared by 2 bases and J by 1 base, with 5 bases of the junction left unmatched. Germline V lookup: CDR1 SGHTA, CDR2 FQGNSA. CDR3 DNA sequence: TGTGCCAGCAGCTTACGGCAGGGAGGGTCCTACGAGCAGTACTTC. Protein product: CASSLRQGGSYEQYF.

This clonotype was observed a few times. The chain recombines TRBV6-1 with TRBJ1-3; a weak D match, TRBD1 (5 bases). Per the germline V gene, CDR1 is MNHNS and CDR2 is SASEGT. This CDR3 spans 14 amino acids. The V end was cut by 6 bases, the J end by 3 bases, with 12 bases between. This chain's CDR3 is CASRKQGSGNTIYF. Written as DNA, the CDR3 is TGTGCCAGCAGGAAGCAGGGAAGTGGAAACACCATATATTTT.

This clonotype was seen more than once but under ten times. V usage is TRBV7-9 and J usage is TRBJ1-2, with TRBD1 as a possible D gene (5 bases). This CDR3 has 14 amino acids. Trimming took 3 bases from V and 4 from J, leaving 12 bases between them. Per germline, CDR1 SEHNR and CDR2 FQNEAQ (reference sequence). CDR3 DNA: TGTGCCAGCAGCTTGGATGGGGGACCCTATGGCTACACCTTC. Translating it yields CASSLDGGPYGYTF.

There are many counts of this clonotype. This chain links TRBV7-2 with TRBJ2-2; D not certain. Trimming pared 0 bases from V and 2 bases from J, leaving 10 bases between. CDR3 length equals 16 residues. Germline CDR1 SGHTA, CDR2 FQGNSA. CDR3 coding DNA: TGTGCCAGCAGCTTAGCGGGCCCCCTTAACACCGGGGAGCTGTTTTTT. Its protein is CASSLAGPLNTGELFF.

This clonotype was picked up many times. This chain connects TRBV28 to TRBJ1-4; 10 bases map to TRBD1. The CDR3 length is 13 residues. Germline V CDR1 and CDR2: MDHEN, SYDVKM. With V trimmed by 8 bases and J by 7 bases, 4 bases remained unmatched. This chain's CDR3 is CASEGDRGEKLFF. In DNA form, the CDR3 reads TGTGCCAGCGAGGGGGACAGGGGTGAAAAACTGTTTTTT.

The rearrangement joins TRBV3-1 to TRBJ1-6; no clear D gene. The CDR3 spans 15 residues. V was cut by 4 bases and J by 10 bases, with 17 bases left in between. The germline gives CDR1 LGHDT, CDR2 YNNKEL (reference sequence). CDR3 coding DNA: TGTGCCAGCAGCCTGGCCCGGGGAATCGGATCACCCCTCCACTTT. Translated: CASSLARGIGSPLHF.

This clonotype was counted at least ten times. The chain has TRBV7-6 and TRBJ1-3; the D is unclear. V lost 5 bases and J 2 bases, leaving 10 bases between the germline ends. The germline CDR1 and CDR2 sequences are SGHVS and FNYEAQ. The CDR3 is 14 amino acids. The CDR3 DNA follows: TGTGCCAGCAGCGGGAGCAACGCTGGAAACACCATATATTTT. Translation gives CASSGSNAGNTIYF.

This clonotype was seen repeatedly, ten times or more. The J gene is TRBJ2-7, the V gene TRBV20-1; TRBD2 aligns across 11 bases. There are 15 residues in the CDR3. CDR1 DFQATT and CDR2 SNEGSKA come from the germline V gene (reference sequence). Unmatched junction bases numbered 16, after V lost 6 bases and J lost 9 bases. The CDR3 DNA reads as TGCAGTGCGAAAGGGACTAGCGGTGATGCTGGGGGGCAGTACTTC. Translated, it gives CSAKGTSGDAGGQYF.

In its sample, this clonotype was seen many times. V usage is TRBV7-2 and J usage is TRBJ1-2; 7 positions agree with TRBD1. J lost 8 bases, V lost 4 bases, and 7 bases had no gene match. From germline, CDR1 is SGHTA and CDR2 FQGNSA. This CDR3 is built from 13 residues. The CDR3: CASSWTGTEGYTF. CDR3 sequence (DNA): TGTGCCAGCAGCTGGACCGGGACAGAAGGCTACACCTTC.

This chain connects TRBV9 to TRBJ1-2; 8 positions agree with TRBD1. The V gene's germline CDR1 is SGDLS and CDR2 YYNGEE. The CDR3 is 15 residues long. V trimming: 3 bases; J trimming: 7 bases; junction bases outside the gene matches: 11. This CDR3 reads CASSGTGSGSGGYTF. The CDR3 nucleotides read TGTGCCAGCAGCGGGACAGGGTCCGGTTCGGGTGGCTACACCTTC.

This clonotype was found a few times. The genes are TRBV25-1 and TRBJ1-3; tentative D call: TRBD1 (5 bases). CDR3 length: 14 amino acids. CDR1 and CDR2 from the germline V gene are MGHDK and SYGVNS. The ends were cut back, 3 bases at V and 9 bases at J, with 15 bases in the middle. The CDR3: CASSDGGALGTIYF. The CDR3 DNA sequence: TGTGCCAGCAGTGATGGAGGGGCGCTCGGCACCATATATTTT. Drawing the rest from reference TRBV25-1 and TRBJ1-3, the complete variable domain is EADIYQTPRYLVIGTGKKITLECSQTMGHDKMYWYQQDPGMELHLIHYSYGVNSTEKGDLSSESTVSRIRTEHFPLTLESARPSHTSQYLCASSDGGALGTIYFGEGSWLTVV.